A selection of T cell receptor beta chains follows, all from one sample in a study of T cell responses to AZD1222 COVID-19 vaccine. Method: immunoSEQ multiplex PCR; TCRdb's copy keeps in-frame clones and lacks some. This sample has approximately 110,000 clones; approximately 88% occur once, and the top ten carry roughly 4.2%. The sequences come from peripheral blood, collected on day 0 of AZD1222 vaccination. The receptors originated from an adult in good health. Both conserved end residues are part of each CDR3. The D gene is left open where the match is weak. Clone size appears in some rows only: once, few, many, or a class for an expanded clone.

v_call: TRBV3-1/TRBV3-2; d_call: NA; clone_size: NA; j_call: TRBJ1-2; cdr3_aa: CASSQDGAQRGYTF; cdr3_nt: TGTGCCAGCAGCCAAGATGGGGCGCAAAGGGGCTACACCTTC
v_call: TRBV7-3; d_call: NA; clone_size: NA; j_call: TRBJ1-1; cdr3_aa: CASSLSVDTEAFF; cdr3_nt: TGTGCCAGCAGCTTAAGCGTCGACACTGAAGCTTTCTTT
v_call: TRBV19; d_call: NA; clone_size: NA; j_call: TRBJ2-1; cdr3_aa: CASSIPSSYNEQFF; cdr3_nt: TGTGCCAGTAGTATCCCTAGCTCCTACAATGAGCAGTTCTTC
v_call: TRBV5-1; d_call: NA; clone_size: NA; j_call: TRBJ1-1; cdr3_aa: CASSLIQGTEAFF; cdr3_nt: TGCGCCAGCAGCTTGATACAGGGCACTGAAGCTTTCTTT
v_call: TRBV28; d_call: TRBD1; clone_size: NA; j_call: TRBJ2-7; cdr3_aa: CASRTTGGTSPLYEQYF; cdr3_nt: TGTGCCAGCAGAACGACAGGGGGCACGTCTCCGCTCTACGAGCAGTACTTC
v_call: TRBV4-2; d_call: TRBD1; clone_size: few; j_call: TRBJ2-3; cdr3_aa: CASSQNPGQGDLDTQYF; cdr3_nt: TGTGCCAGCAGCCAAAACCCTGGACAGGGGGATTTAGATACGCAGTATTTT
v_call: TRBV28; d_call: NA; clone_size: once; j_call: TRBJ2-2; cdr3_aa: CASSSARANAGELFF; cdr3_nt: TGTGCCAGCAGTTCAGCTAGGGCTAATGCCGGGGAGCTGTTTTTT
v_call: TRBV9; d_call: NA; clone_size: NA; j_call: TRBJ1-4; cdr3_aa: CASSVRGYTNEKLFF; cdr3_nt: TGTGCCAGCAGCGTAAGAGGATACACTAATGAAAAACTGTTTTTT
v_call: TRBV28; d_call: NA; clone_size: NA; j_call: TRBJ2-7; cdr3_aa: CATEKGTALHYEQYF; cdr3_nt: TGTGCCACAGAAAAAGGGACCGCGCTTCACTACGAGCAGTACTTC
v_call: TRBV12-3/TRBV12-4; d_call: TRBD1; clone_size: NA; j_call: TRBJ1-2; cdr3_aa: CASSPTGRRGYTF; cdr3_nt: TGTGCCAGCAGCCCGACAGGGAGGAGAGGCTACACCTTC
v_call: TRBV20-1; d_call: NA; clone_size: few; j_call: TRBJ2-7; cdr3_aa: CSASVVEQYF; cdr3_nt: TGCAGTGCTAGTGTAGTCGAGCAGTACTTC
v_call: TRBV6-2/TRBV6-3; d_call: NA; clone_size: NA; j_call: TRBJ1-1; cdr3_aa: CASSSVLRAFF; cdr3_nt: TGTGCCAGCAGTTCGGTCCTTCGGGCTTTCTTT
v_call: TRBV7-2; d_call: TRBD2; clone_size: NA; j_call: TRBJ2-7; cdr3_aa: CASSWGGTGTRGEQYF; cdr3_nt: TGTGCCAGCAGCTGGGGTGGGACCGGGACTAGGGGCGAGCAGTACTTC
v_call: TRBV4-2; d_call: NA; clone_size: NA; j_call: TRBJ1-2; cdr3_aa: CASSQEQGLYTF; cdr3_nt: TGTGCCAGCAGCCAAGAGCAAGGGCTCTACACCTTC
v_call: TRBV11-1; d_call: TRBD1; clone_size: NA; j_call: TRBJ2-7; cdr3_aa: CASSPGTGQVAEQYF; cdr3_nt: TGTGCCAGCAGCCCCGGTACGGGACAGGTGGCCGAGCAGTACTTC
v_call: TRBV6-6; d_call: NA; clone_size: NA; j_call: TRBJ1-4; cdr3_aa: CASSYRQGNEKLFF; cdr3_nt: TGTGCCAGCAGTTATCGGCAGGGTAATGAAAAACTGTTTTTT
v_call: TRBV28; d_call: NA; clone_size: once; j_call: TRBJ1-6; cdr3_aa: CASQRTGLASPLHF; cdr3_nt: TGTGCCAGCCAAAGAACAGGGTTGGCGTCACCCCTCCACTTT
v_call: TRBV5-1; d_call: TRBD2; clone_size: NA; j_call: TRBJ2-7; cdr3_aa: CASRFGTTEDYEQYF; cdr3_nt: TGCGCCAGCAGATTCGGGACTACCGAAGACTACGAGCAGTACTTC
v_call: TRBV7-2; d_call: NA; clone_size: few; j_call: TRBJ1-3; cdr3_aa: CASSLPTLSGNTIYF; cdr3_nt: TGTGCCAGCAGCTTACCCACTCTCTCTGGAAACACCATATATTTT
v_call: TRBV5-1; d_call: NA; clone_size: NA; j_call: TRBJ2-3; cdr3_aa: CASSLGYEGGTQYF; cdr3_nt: TGCGCCAGCAGCTTGGGGTACGAGGGAGGTACGCAGTATTTT
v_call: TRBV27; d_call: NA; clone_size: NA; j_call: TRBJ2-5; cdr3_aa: CASSPQDPQETQYF; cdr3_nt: TGTGCCAGCAGTCCACAGGACCCCCAAGAGACCCAGTACTTC
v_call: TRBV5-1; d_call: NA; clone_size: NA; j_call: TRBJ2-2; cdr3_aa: CASSTPDVTGELFF; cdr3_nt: TGCGCCAGCAGCACACCGGACGTCACCGGGGAGCTGTTTTTT
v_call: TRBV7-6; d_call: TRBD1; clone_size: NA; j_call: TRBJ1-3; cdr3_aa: CASSPQTGAGNTIYF; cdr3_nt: TGTGCCAGCAGCCCCCAGACAGGGGCTGGAAACACCATATATTTT
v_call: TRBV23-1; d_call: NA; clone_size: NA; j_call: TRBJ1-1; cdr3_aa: CASSQSLARAFF; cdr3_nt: TGCGCCAGCAGTCAATCTTTGGCGAGGGCTTTCTTT
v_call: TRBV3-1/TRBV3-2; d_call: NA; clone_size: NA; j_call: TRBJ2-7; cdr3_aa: CASRLGPGHEQYF; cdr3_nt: TGTGCCAGCAGATTGGGCCCCGGGCACGAGCAGTACTTC
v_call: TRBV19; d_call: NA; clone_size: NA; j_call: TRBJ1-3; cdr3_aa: CASSIYGYSGNTIYF; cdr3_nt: TGTGCCAGTAGTATTTACGGATACTCTGGAAACACCATATATTTT
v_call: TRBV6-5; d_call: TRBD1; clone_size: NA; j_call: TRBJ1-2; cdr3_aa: CASSYARTGLDGYTF; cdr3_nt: TGTGCCAGCAGTTACGCTCGGACAGGGCTGGATGGCTACACCTTC